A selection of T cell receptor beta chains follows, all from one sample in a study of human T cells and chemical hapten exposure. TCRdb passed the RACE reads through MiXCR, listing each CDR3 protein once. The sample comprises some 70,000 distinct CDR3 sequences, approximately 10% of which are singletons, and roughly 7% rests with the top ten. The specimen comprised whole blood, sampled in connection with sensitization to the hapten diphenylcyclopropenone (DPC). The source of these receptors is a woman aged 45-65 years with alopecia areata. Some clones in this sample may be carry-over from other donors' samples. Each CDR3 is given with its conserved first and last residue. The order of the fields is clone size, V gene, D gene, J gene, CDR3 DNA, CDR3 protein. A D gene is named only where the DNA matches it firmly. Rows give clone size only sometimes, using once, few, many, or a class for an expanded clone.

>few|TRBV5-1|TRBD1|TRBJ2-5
TGCGCCAGCAGCATGACAGGGGGCGTGGAGACCCAGTACTTC
CASSMTGGVETQYF
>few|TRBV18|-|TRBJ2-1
TGTGCCAGCTCACCGTCTCTCGGGCGCTACAATGAGCAGTTCTTC
CASSPSLGRYNEQFF
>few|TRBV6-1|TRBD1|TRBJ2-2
TGTGCCAGCAGTAAAGACAGGGGGAGGAACACCGGGGAGCTGTTTTTT
CASSKDRGRNTGELFF
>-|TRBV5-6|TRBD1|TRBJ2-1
TGTGCCAGCAGCCCCGACAGGGCTAGGCAGTTCTTC
CASSPDRARQFF
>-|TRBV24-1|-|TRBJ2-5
TGTGCCACCAGTGACCAGTACCAAGAGACCCAGTACTTC
CATSDQYQETQYF
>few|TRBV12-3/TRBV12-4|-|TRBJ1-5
TGTGCCAGCAGACCTGGGGTTAGCAATCAGCCCCAGCATTTT
CASRPGVSNQPQHF
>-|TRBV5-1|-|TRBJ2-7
TGCGCCAGCAGCTTTGGGAGCGGAACCTACGAGCAGTACTTC
CASSFGSGTYEQYF
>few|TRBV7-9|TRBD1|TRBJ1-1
TGTGCCAGCAGCTCCCGGACAGGGACGACCAAAAACACTGAAGCTTTCTTT
CASSSRTGTTKNTEAFF
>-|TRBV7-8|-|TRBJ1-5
TGTGCCAGCAGCGTAGGAGACAGTCTTAATCAGCCCCAGCATTTT
CASSVGDSLNQPQHF
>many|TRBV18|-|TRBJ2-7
TGTGCCAGCTCACCAGCAGGACAAGACTACGAGCAGTACTTC
CASSPAGQDYEQYF
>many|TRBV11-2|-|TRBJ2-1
TGTGCCAGCAGCTCCGGCGGGATGAGTGAGCAGTTCTTC
CASSSGGMSEQFF
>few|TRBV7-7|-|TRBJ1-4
TGTGCCAGCAGCCCGGGTGGCACTAATGAAAAACTGTTTTTT
CASSPGGTNEKLFF
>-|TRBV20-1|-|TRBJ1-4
TGCAGTGCTTTTGGTGGAGTTGAAAAACTGTTTTTT
CSAFGGVEKLFF
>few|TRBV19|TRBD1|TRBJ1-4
TGTGCCAGTAGCCCCGGGACAGGAGCTACTGAAAAACTGTTTTTT
CASSPGTGATEKLFF
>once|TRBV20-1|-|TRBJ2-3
TGCAGTGCTAGAGGGTCAGATACGCAGTATTTT
CSARGSDTQYF
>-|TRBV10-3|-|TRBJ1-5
TGTGCCATCAATGGGGACACCGATCAGCCCCAGCATTTT
CAINGDTDQPQHF
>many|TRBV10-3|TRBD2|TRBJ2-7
TGTGCCATCAGTGAGTTGGCGGGAGGGGGAAGCGAGCAGTACTTC
CAISELAGGGSEQYF
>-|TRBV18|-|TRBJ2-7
TGTGCCAGCTCACCCGGCGGACCCTACGAGCAGTACTTC
CASSPGGPYEQYF
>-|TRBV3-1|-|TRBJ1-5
TGTGCCAGCAGCCATATGAGCAATCAGCCCCAGCATTTT
CASSHMSNQPQHF
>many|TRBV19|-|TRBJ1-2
TGTGCCAGTAGTAGAACCAGACGGACGACTACTAACTATGGCTACACCTTC
CASSRTRRTTTNYGYTF
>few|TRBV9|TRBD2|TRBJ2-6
TGTGCCAGCCATCAGCGGGGGTCTGGGGCCAACGTCCTGACTTTC
CASHQRGSGANVLTF
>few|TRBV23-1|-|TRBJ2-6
TGCGCCAGCTACTTGCTACACAGGGTAGAGTCTGGGGCCAACGTCCTGACTTTC
CASYLLHRVESGANVLTF
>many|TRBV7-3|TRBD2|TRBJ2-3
TGTGCCAGCAGCTTAGCGGGAGGGGGTGGAGATACGCAGTATTTT
CASSLAGGGGDTQYF
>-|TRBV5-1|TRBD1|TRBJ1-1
TGCGCCAGCGGAGGACAGGGCGTCACTGAAGCTTTCTTT
CASGGQGVTEAFF
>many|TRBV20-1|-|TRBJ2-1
TGCAGTGCTAGAGGGCCTCTTACTTTCCGAGGCAATGAGCAGTTCTTC
CSARGPLTFRGNEQFF
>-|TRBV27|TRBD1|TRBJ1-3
TGTGCCAGCAGTCCATCACAGGGGGCGGGCGGAAACACCATATATTTT
CASSPSQGAGGNTIYF
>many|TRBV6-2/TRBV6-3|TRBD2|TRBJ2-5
TGTGCCAGCAGTTATTACCCTAGCGGGAGGCCCCAAGAGACCCAGTACTTC
CASSYYPSGRPQETQYF
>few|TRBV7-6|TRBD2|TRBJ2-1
TGTGCCAGCAGCTTAACGGGAGGGAGGGGTGATGAGCAGTTCTTC
CASSLTGGRGDEQFF
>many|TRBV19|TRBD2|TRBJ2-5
TGTGCCAGTAGTACGGGACTAGCGGCTCAAGAGACCCAGTACTTC
CASSTGLAAQETQYF
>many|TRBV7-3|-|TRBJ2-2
TGTGCCAGCAGCTTTTCTAACACCGGGGAGCTGTTTTTT
CASSFSNTGELFF
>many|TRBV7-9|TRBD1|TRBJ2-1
TGTGCCAGCAGCTTTGGCAGGGGGCTTCCCTCCTACAATGAGCAGTTCTTC
CASSFGRGLPSYNEQFF
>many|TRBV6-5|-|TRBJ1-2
TGTGCCAGCAGTGGGGCCGGGGCCCGTAGCTACACCTTC
CASSGAGARSYTF
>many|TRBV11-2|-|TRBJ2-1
TGTGCCAGCAGCCCCGGTGGGGGAAGTCCAGTCGATGAGCAGTTCTTC
CASSPGGGSPVDEQFF
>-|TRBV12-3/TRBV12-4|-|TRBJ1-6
TGTGCCAGCAGTTTCCCTCTCTTGGGGTCACCCCTCCACTTT
CASSFPLLGSPLHF
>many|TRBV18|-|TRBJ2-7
TGTGCCAGCTCACCGAGGGACGAGCAGTACTTC
CASSPRDEQYF
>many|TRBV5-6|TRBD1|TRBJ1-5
TGTGCCAGCAGCTTGTACAGGGGCCCGCCCCAGCATTTT
CASSLYRGPPQHF
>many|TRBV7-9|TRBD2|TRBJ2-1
TGTGCCAGCAGCCCCAAACTCCGACTAGCGGTCTACAATGAGCAGTTCTTC
CASSPKLRLAVYNEQFF
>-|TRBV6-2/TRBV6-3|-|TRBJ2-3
TGTGCCAGCAGTTCCGCCGGGACTCAGACAGATACGCAGTATTTT
CASSSAGTQTDTQYF
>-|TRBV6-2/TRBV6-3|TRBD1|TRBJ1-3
TGTGCCAGCAGTCGGGACAGCATCTCTGGAAACACCATATATTTT
CASSRDSISGNTIYF
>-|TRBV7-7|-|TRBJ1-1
TGTGCCAGCAGCCTTACAGGGTTCACTGAAGCTTTCTTT
CASSLTGFTEAFF
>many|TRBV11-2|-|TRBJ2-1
TGTGCCAGCAGCTACGGGGGTGAGCAGTTCTTC
CASSYGGEQFF
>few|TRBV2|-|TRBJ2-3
TGTGCCAGCAGTGGAAGAACGGAAACTTTCACAGATACGCAGTATTTT
CASSGRTETFTDTQYF
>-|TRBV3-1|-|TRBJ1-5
TGTGCCAGCAGCCTCAGGGGTGCGCCCCAGCATTTT
CASSLRGAPQHF
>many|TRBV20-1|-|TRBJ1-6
TGCAGTGGTCGGATTGTACGACCTGATTCACCCCTCCACTTT
CSGRIVRPDSPLHF
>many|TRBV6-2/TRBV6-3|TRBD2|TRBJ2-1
TGTGCCAGCAGCAAAAGCGGGGCTAGCGGGATGGGGTATTACAATGAGCAGTTCTTC
CASSKSGASGMGYYNEQFF
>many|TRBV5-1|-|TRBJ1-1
TGCGCCAGCAGCCAGGCTTCAAGGAACACTGAAGCTTTCTTT
CASSQASRNTEAFF
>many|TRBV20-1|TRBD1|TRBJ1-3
TGCAGTGCTACAGGGGGTGATACTGGAAACACCATATATTTT
CSATGGDTGNTIYF
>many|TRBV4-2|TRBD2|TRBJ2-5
TGTGCCAGCAGCCAAGTTGCCGTAGCGGGGAACCAAGAGACCCAGTACTTC
CASSQVAVAGNQETQYF
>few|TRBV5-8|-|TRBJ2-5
TGTGCCAGCAGCTTGTTGCACTTCGAGACCCAGTACTTC
CASSLLHFETQYF
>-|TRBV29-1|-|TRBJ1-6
TGCAGCGTCTCTTTCGGGACGAATAATTCACCCCTCCACTTT
CSVSFGTNNSPLHF
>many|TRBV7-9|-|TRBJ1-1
TGTGCCAGCAGCTTCCGCAGGGCTGGGACTGAAGCTTTCTTT
CASSFRRAGTEAFF
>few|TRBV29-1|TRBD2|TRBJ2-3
TGCAGCGTTGATCGGCGGGAGGGCCTAGATACGCAGTATTTT
CSVDRREGLDTQYF
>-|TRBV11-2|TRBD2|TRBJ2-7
TGTGCCAGCAGCTTAGATCCTCCTAGCGGGAGCCCAAACGAGCAGTACTTC
CASSLDPPSGSPNEQYF
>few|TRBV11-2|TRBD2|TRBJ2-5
TGTGCCAGCAGCTCTAGCGGGAGGAGAGAAGAGACCCAGTACTTC
CASSSSGRREETQYF
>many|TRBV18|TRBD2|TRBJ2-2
TGTGCCAGCTCACCGGGACTAGGGAACACCGGGGAGCTGTTTTTT
CASSPGLGNTGELFF